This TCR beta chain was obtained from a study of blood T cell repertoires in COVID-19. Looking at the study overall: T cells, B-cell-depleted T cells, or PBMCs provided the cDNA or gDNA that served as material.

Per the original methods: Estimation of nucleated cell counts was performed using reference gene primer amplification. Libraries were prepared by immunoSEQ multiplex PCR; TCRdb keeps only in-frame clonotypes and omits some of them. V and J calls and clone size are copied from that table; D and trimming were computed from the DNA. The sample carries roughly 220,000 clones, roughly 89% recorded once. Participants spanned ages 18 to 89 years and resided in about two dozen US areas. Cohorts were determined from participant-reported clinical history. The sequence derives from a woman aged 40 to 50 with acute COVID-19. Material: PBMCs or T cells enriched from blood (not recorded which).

CDR3: CASSLEGEAGNTIYF. In DNA form, the CDR3 reads TGTGCCAGCAGCTTAGAAGGGGAGGCCGGAAACACCATATATTTT. V and J are TRBV7-9 and TRBJ1-3; D possibly corresponds to TRBD1 (5 bases). The germline V and J ends were trimmed by 1 base and 4 bases, with 11 bases remaining between them. The CDR3 loop spans 15 amino acids. Per the germline V gene, CDR1 is SEHNR and CDR2 is FQNEAQ (reference sequence).